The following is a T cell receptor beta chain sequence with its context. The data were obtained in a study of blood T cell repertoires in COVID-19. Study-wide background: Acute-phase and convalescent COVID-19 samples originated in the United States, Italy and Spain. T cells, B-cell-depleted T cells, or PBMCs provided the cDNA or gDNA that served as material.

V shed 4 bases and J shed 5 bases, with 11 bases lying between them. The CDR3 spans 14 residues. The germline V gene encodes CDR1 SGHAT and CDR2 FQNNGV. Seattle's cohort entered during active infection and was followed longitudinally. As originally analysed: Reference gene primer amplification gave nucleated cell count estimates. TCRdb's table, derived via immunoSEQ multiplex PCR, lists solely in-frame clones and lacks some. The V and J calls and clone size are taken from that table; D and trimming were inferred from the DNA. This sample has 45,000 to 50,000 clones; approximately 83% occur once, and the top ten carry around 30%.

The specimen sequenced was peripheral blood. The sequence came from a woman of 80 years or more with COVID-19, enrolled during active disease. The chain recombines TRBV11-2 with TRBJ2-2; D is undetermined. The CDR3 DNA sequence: TGTGCCAGCAGCTCCCCGGTCGAGACCGGGGAGCTGTTTTTT. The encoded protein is CASSSPVETGELFF. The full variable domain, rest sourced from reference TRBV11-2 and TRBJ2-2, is EAGVAQSPRYKIIEKRQSVAFWCNPISGHATLYWYQQILGQGPKLLIQFQNNGVVDDSQLPKDRFSAERLKGVDSTLKIQPAKLEDSAVYLCASSSPVETGELFFGEGSRLTVL.